Below, 15 T cell receptor beta chains from the same sample are listed, as sequenced in a study of cytomegalovirus exposure and HLA in healthy donors. The data were produced by immunoSEQ multiplex PCR, yet TCRdb's version contains in-frame clones alone and is incomplete. This sample carries some 170,000 clones, around 96% of them seen once, and the ten largest clones take about 0.94%. The sample comprised PBMCs. The receptors stem from a woman aged 18-29 years in good health and CMV-seronegative.

V is TRBV19 and J is TRBJ1-1; 10 bases match TRBD1. The CDR3 is 13 amino acids. Looked up from germline, CDR1 is LNHDA and CDR2 is SQIVND (reference sequence). V trimming: 5 bases; J trimming: 4 bases; junction bases outside the gene matches: 1. CDR3 in amino acids: CASSRQGATEAFF. The CDR3 DNA reads as TGTGCCAGTAGTCGACAGGGGGCCACTGAAGCTTTCTTT. The variable domain in full, with the rest retrieved from reference TRBV19 and TRBJ1-1, is DGGITQSPKYLFRKEGQNVTLSCEQNLNHDAMYWYRQDPGQGLRLIYYSQIVNDFQKGDIAEGYSVSREKKESFPLTVTSAQKNPTAFYLCASSRQGATEAFFGQGTRLTVV.

The CDR3 loop is CASSYFSGEQYF. The DNA for the CDR3 is TGTGCCAGCAGTTACTTTTCGGGCGAGCAGTACTTC. This chain links TRBV6-5 with TRBJ2-7, with no clear D. The germline CDR1 and CDR2 sequences are MNHEY and SVGAGI. V lost 1 base to trimming and J lost 6 bases, with 7 bases between them. The CDR3 covers 12 residues.

This sequence joins TRBV9 and TRBJ2-1, with TRBD2 identical over 7 bases. Germline-derived CDR1 and CDR2 are SGDLS and YYNGEE. Trimming cost V 7 bases and J 4 bases; bases outside gene matches: 8. There are 14 residues in the CDR3. This chain's CDR3 is CASSGGIQYNEQFF. In DNA, the CDR3 is TGTGCCAGCTCCGGGGGGATACAATACAATGAGCAGTTCTTC.

This clone was picked up one time. The V gene is TRBV2, the J gene TRBJ2-7; 7 bases map to TRBD2. V shed 8 bases, J shed 2 bases, and the junction held 6 bases outside the gene matches. Per the germline V gene, CDR1 is SNHLY and CDR2 is FYNNEI. The CDR3 has 13 amino acids. In DNA form, the CDR3 reads TGTGCCAGCCGCCAGCGGGGCACCTACGAGCAGTACTTC. Translating gives CASRQRGTYEQYF.

The rearrangement links TRBV27 to TRBJ1-2; 7 nucleotides line up with TRBD1. Germline CDR1 reads MNHEY; CDR2 reads SMNVEV (reference sequence). The CDR3 loop spans 13 amino acids. The V and J ends lost 6 bases and 5 bases, in that order; junction bases with no gene match: 6. DNA of the CDR3: TGTGCCAGCAGCCTCGGGACAGATTATGGCTACACCTTC. Encoded protein: CASSLGTDYGYTF.

CDR3 in DNA: TGTGCCAGCAGTGAAGCGAAGGAGAAGACCCAGTACTTC. Its protein product is CASSEAKEKTQYF. J is TRBJ2-5 and V is TRBV6-1; no clear D. The germline V gene has CDR1 MNHNS and CDR2 SASEGT. The CDR3 length is 13 residues. Deletions cut 0 bases from V and 6 bases from J, with 8 bases between.

The gene calls are TRBV11-2 and TRBJ2-3; 10 bases agree with TRBD1. This CDR3 contains 15 residues. After removal of 0 bases from V and 6 bases from J, the junction contained 3 bases not matched to a gene. CDR1 is SGHAT, CDR2 FQNNGV, per germline. CDR3 sequence: CASSLEDRGWDTQYF. The CDR3 nucleotides read TGTGCCAGCAGCTTAGAGGACAGGGGGTGGGATACGCAGTATTTT.

The genes are TRBV6-1 and TRBJ2-7; D may be TRBD1 (6 bases). V lost 4 bases and J 4 bases, leaving 11 bases between the germline ends. Germline CDR1 MNHNS, CDR2 SASEGT. The CDR3 spans 13 residues. The CDR3 loop reads CASSGRTDYEQYF. In nucleotides, the CDR3 is TGTGCCAGCAGTGGTCGGACAGATTACGAGCAGTACTTC.

V and J are TRBV6-5 and TRBJ1-1; tentatively, D is TRBD1 (6 bases). Germline CDR1 is MNHEY and CDR2 is SVGAGI. The CDR3 extends over 13 amino acids. Between the trimmed V and J ends, which lost 7 bases and 8 bases, there was a span of 17 bases. The CDR3 coding sequence is TGTGCCAGCACCGTAGACGGGGGGGCCGAAGCTTTCTTT. Encoded protein: CASTVDGGAEAFF.

This clone was found once. The chain recombines TRBV19 with TRBJ2-6, with D tentatively TRBD1 (5 bases). The CDR3 is 15 residues long. V was cut by 1 base and J by 4 bases, with 8 bases left in between. Germline-derived CDR1 and CDR2 are LNHDA and SQIVND (reference sequence). The CDR3 sequence: CASSIGSGGANVLTF. The CDR3 DNA is TGTGCCAGTAGTATAGGGTCAGGGGGGGCCAACGTCCTGACTTTC.

This clone was found a few times. This chain uses TRBV2 with TRBJ1-6; TRBD1 matches at 7 bases. V lost 6 bases, J lost 8 bases, and 7 bases stayed unmatched. The CDR3 is 14 amino acids. Per the germline V gene, CDR1 is SNHLY and CDR2 is FYNNEI. The CDR3 is CASRQTGTDSPLHF. The CDR3 region has the DNA TGTGCCAGCAGGCAGACAGGGACTGATTCACCCCTCCACTTT. Based on the CDR3 plus reference TRBV2 and TRBJ1-6, the full variable domain is EPEVTQTPSHQVTQMGQEVILRCVPISNHLYFYWYRQILGQKVEFLVSFYNNEISEKSEIFDDQFSVERPDGSNFTLKIRSTKLEDSAMYFCASRQTGTDSPLHFGNGTRLTVT.

This sequence joins TRBV5-1 and TRBJ1-2; 8 bases agree with TRBD1. There are 15 residues in the CDR3. With V trimmed by 4 bases and J by 2 bases, 7 bases remained unmatched. Germline V gives CDR1 SGHRS, CDR2 YFSETQ. CDR3 in DNA: TGCGCCAGCAGCCATAGGACAGGGAGGAACTATGGCTACACCTTC. Its translation: CASSHRTGRNYGYTF. The full variable domain, with the rest looked up from reference TRBV5-1 and TRBJ1-2, is KAGVTQTPRYLIKTRGQQVTLSCSPISGHRSVSWYQQTPGQGLQFLFEYFSETQRNKGNFPGRFSGRQFSNSRSEMNVSTLELGDSALYLCASSHRTGRNYGYTFGSGTRLTVV.

The J gene is TRBJ1-6, the V gene TRBV7-2; D is perhaps TRBD1 (5 bases). The CDR3 is made up of 15 amino acids. Germline V CDR1 and CDR2: SGHTA, FQGNSA. Trimming took off 5 bases at V and 5 bases at J, with 13 bases between the two ends. The CDR3 here is CASSRAGQDNSPLHF. CDR3 nucleotides: TGTGCCAGCAGCCGAGCAGGGCAGGATAATTCACCCCTCCACTTT.

This clone was recorded only once. CDR3 nucleotides: TGTGCCAGCAGCCCTAGAGGACAGGGCTATGGCTACACCTTC. Translated: CASSPRGQGYGYTF. V and J are TRBV5-6 and TRBJ1-2, with 8 bases that match TRBD1. J lost 4 bases, V lost 4 bases, and 6 bases had no gene match. Looked up from germline, CDR1 is SGHDT and CDR2 is YYEEEE. The CDR3 runs to 14 residues.

The chain combines TRBV10-3 with TRBJ1-2; 7 bases line up with TRBD1. Germline V gene lookup returns CDR1 ENHRY and CDR2 SYGVKD. The CDR3 runs 15 residues. Trimming took 3 bases from V and 8 from J; bases not matched to a gene: 12. As DNA, the CDR3 is TGTGCCATCAGTGAACAGTCCAGGGGGAATAGGGGCTACACCTTC. Translation gives CAISEQSRGNRGYTF.